This is a list of T cell receptor beta chains from one sample in a study of Ad26.COV2.S vaccination and SARS-CoV-2 variants. Repertoires were generated with immunoSEQ multiplex PCR, while TCRdb's copy carries only in-frame clones and drops some. Of some 640,000 clones in the sample, approximately 88% were seen once. The sequences come from peripheral blood, collected in a trial of Ad26.COV2.S vaccine versus placebo. These receptors all stem from a person between 18 and 60 years old who received the Ad26.COV2.S COVID-19 vaccine or a placebo. Both conserved end residues are part of each CDR3. A D gene is named only where the DNA matches it firmly. Some rows mark clone size as missing; the rest say once, few, many or name a class of expanded clone.

D	size	J	V	DNA	CDR3
NA	NA	TRBJ2-7	TRBV30	TGTGCCTGGAGTGTAGAGAGTACCACCTACGAGCAGTACTTC	CAWSVESTTYEQYF
TRBD2	NA	TRBJ2-7	TRBV7-2	TGTGCCAGCAGCTTATTGACTAGCGGGGACTACGAGCAGTACTTC	CASSLLTSGDYEQYF
NA	NA	TRBJ1-1	TRBV29-1	TGCAGCGTGAGGGGGGGCGCGAACACTGAAGCTTTCTTT	CSVRGGANTEAFF
TRBD2	NA	TRBJ2-2	TRBV5-1	TGCGCCAGCAGCCTCCTAGCGGGAGGGAGGACCGGGGAGCTGTTTTTT	CASSLLAGGRTGELFF
NA	few	TRBJ1-5	TRBV2	TGTGCCAGCAGTGAAGCTTGGGGCAATCAGCCCCAGCATTTT	CASSEAWGNQPQHF
NA	NA	TRBJ2-7	TRBV6-6	TGTGCCAGCAGTTACTCGCAGGGCCGCTCCTACGAGCAGTACTTC	CASSYSQGRSYEQYF
NA	NA	TRBJ1-5	TRBV27	TGTGCCAGCAGTTCCCCCGGGACGCCCCAGCATTTT	CASSSPGTPQHF
NA	once	TRBJ2-1	TRBV6-5	TGTGCCAGCAGTTACAGTCCAGAGTACAATGAGCAGTTCTTC	CASSYSPEYNEQFF
NA	NA	TRBJ1-3	TRBV4-1	TGCGCCAGCAGCCACCGGGACGGATTTACTGGAAACACCATATATTTT	CASSHRDGFTGNTIYF
NA	NA	TRBJ1-2	TRBV30	TGTGCCTGGAGTGTGGGGGGCTTTTACTATGGCTACACCTTC	CAWSVGGFYYGYTF
NA	NA	TRBJ2-1	TRBV4-1	TGCGCCAGCAGCCAAGTAGGGGGGGGGAACTACAATGAGCAGTTCTTC	CASSQVGGGNYNEQFF
NA	few	TRBJ1-5	TRBV5-1	TGCGCCAGCAGCCCCTCCCCGGGAGGTGATCAGCCCCAGCATTTT	CASSPSPGGDQPQHF
NA	NA	TRBJ2-2	TRBV15	TGTGCCACCAGCAAGCCTGGAACCGGGGAGCTGTTTTTT	CATSKPGTGELFF
NA	NA	TRBJ2-7	TRBV5-6	TGTGCCAGCAGCCCCCTAGCGAACTACGAGCAGTACTTC	CASSPLANYEQYF
NA	NA	TRBJ2-5	TRBV4-1	TGCGCCAGCAGCGTTATAGGGCGAGGGGAGACCCAGTACTTC	CASSVIGRGETQYF
NA	NA	TRBJ2-4	TRBV6-5	TGTGCCAGCACCCCCCCGGACAGAAACATTCAGTACTTC	CASTPPDRNIQYF
TRBD1	NA	TRBJ1-5	TRBV27	TGTGCCAGCAGTTTACAGGGGGCTGGGAGCAATCAGCCCCAGCATTTT	CASSLQGAGSNQPQHF